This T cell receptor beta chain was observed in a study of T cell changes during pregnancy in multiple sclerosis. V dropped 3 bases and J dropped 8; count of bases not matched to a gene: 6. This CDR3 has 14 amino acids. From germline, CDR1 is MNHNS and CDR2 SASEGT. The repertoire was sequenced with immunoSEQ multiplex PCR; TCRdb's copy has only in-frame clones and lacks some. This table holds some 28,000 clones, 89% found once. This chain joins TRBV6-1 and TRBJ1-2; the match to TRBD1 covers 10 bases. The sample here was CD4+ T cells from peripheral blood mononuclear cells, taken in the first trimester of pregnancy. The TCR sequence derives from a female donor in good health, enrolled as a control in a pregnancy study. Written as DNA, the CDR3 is TGTGCCAGCAGTGACGGACAGGGGGTGAGAGGCTACACCTTC. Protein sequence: CASSDGQGVRGYTF.